This T cell receptor beta chain was captured by sequencing in a study of blood T cell repertoires in COVID-19. In the study overall: Acute and convalescent COVID-19 samples came from the United States, Italy and Spain. The cDNA or gDNA used as material had been derived from T cells, B-cell-depleted T cells, or PBMCs.

Germline-derived CDR1 and CDR2 are SGHVS and FQNEAQ. Trimming took off 1 base at V and 10 bases at J, with 10 bases between the two ends. The CDR3 is made up of 13 amino acids. As handled by the study authors: Reference gene primers were amplified, and this amplification served to estimate nucleated cell counts. Generated by immunoSEQ multiplex PCR, the TCRdb table keeps only in-frame clones and is missing some. V and J calls and clone size follow that table, whereas D and trimming were derived from the DNA. Of about 87,000 clones listed, roughly 80% are singletons. This receptor was taken from a woman in her forties or fifties with acute or convalescent COVID-19. Sequencing was carried out using peripheral blood. This chain uses TRBV7-8 with TRBJ1-4; perhaps TRBD1 as D (5 bases). Here the CDR3 reads CASSLGSRGKLFF. For the CDR3, the DNA is TGTGCCAGCAGCTTAGGGTCTAGGGGAAAACTGTTTTTT.